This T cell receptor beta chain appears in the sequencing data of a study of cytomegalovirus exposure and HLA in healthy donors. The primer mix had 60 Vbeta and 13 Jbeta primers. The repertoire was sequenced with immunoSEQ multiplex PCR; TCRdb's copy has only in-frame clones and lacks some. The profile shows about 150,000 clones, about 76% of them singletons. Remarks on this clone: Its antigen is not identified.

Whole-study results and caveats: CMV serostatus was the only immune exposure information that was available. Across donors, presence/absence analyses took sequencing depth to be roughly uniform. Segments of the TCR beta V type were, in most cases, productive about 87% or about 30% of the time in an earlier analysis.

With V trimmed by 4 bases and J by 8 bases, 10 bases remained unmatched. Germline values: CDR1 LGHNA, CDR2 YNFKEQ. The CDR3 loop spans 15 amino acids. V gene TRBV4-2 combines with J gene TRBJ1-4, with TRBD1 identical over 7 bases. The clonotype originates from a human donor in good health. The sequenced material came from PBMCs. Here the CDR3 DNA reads TGTGCCAGCAGCCCCCGACAGGGCGCAGGAGAAAAACTGTTTTTT. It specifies CASSPRQGAGEKLFF.